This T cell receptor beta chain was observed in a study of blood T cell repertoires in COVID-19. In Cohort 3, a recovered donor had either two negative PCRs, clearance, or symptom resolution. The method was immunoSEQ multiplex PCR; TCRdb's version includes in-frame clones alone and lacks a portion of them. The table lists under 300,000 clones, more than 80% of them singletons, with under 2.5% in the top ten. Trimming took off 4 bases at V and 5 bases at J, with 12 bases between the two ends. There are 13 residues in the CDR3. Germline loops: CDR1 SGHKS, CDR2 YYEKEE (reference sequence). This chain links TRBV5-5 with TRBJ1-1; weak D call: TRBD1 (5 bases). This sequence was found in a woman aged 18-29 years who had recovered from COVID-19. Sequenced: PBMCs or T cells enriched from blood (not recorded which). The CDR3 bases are TGTGCCAGCAGCCGTTTCAGGGAAACTGAAGCTTTCTTT. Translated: CASSRFRETEAFF.